A single sample gave rise to the 2 T cell receptor beta chains below, sequenced in a study of graft-versus-host responses after intestinal transplantation. Intraepithelial and lamina propria lymphocytes were released after the graft tissue was processed. Method: immunoSEQ multiplex PCR; TCRdb's copy keeps in-frame clones and lacks some. The sample has 37,000 or so clones, around 90% seen once. Sequenced here: ileum tissue, sampled around 190 days after intestinal transplant. Receptor source: a human patient who received an intestinal transplant, so some T cells may come from the graft donor.

In this sample, this clone is medium-sized. V usage is TRBV27 and J usage is TRBJ1-5, with 9 bases that match TRBD1. This CDR3 has 16 residues. The V and J ends lost 8 bases and 4 bases, in that order; junction bases with no gene match: 12. From germline, CDR1 is MNHEY and CDR2 SMNVEV (reference sequence). CDR3 DNA sequence: TGTGCCAGCCAGGATGCCGGGACAGGGTTTAATCAGCCCCAGCATTTT. Translating gives CASQDAGTGFNQPQHF.

The chain employs TRBV13 and TRBJ2-7; 8 nucleotides agree with TRBD1. The V gene's germline CDR1 is PRHDT and CDR2 FYEKMQ (reference sequence). The CDR3 loop spans 13 amino acids. J was trimmed by 5 bases and V by 0 bases; bases with no gene match: 0. For the CDR3, the DNA is TGTGCCAGCAGCTTAGGGGACAGGGACGAGCAGTACTTC. Protein product: CASSLGDRDEQYF.